This T cell receptor (beta chain) was documented in a study of T cells in Graves' hyperthyroidism and ophthalmopathy. Broader study findings: Ophthalmopathy got predicted by the model a median about six months before its onset. In blood, most of the thyroid clonotypes expanded above 0.001 were also present.

This CDR3 contains 15 residues. CDR1 LGHDT and CDR2 YNNKEL come from the germline V gene (reference sequence). The germline V and J ends were trimmed by 0 bases and 0 bases, with 9 bases remaining between them. The investigators amplified TCR beta CDR3 regions from RNA transcripts. TCR CDR3 underwent first-round RT-PCR with the HTBI primer set. TCRdb used MiXCR to reprocess the multiplex PCR reads, holding one entry per CDR3 protein. Among roughly 630,000 distinct CDR3 sequences, 15% to 19% were seen once, and the ten largest hold roughly 6.6%. The study based diagnoses on clinical symptoms, serum thyroxine and TRAb, thyroid ultrasound and orbital computed tomography. About this clonotype itself: Its antigen is not known.

This sequence was found in a woman younger than 45 with Graves' hyperthyroidism. The chain recombines TRBV3-1 with TRBJ2-7; D may be TRBD1 (5 bases). Sequencing was done on a sample of blood. The CDR3, as DNA: TGTGCCAGCAGCCAAGATTGGACAAGCTCCTACGAGCAGTACTTC. It translates to CASSQDWTSSYEQYF.